A single sample gave rise to the 12 T cell receptor beta chains below, sequenced in a study of cytomegalovirus exposure and HLA in healthy donors. 13 Jbeta primers and 60 Vbeta primers were used for the PCR. Profiling relied on immunoSEQ multiplex PCR, and the TCRdb table lists in-frame clones only, not all of them. Among roughly 110,000 clones, about three quarters were seen once, and the ten largest hold roughly 0.79%. Sequencing was done on a sample of PBMCs. These receptors all stem from a boy aged 5-17 years in good health and CMV-seronegative.

J is TRBJ2-7 and V is TRBV4-3, with D possibly being TRBD2 (5 bases). Per the germline V gene, CDR1 is LGHNA and CDR2 is YSLEER. V was cut by 0 bases and J by 2 bases, with 11 bases left in between. The CDR3 sequence is 15 residues long. CDR3 in amino acids: CASSQELLGTYEQYF. CDR3 nucleotides: TGCGCCAGCAGCCAAGAGCTCCTCGGGACCTACGAGCAGTACTTC.

The V and J genes are TRBV6-1 and TRBJ1-2; D unresolved. The germline gives CDR1 MNHNS, CDR2 SASEGT. The CDR3 has 14 residues. V lost 2 bases to trimming and J lost 4 bases, with 11 bases between them. CDR3 nucleotide sequence: TGTGCCAGCAGTGAACAGCCGGGAAGCTATGGCTACACCTTC. Protein sequence: CASSEQPGSYGYTF.

This clone was counted a single time. The CDR3 sequence: CASSLAGRAYNEQFF. CDR3 coding DNA: TGTGCCAGCAGCTTGGCCGGCAGGGCCTACAATGAGCAGTTCTTC. The chain carries TRBV5-6 and TRBJ2-1; D possibly corresponds to TRBD1 (5 bases). Trimming left V 0 bases short and J 2 bases short, with 9 bases between. This CDR3 is built from 15 residues. Germline V lookup: CDR1 SGHDT, CDR2 YYEEEE. Filled out from reference TRBV5-6 and TRBJ2-1, the complete variable domain reads DAGVTQSPTHLIKTRGQQVTLRCSPKSGHDTVSWYQQALGQGPQFIFQYYEEEERQRGNFPDRFSGHQFPNYSSELNVNALLLGDSALYLCASSLAGRAYNEQFFGPGTRLTVL.

This chain connects TRBV15 to TRBJ2-1, with D possibly being TRBD1 (5 bases). The CDR3 length is 13 residues. The V end lost 5 bases, the J end lost 4 bases, and 9 bases lay between the germline ends. The germline V gene has CDR1 LNHNV and CDR2 YYDKDF (reference sequence). The CDR3 is CATSWGGYNEQFF. The DNA of the CDR3 is TGTGCCACCAGCTGGGGCGGATACAATGAGCAGTTCTTC.

V is TRBV6-6 and J is TRBJ2-5, with TRBD2 matching over 10 bases. Looked up from germline, CDR1 is MNHNY and CDR2 is SVGAGI (reference sequence). V shed 2 bases and J 4 bases; nucleotides not matched to a gene: 7. This CDR3 comprises 16 residues. For the CDR3, the DNA is TGTGCCAGCAGTTACATCAGCGGGGGGGCCCCAGAGACCCAGTACTTC. It codes for CASSYISGGAPETQYF.

The V and J genes are TRBV30 and TRBJ2-7; 7 nucleotides line up with TRBD1. Per germline, CDR1 GTSNPN and CDR2 SVGIG (reference sequence). After removal of 1 base from V and 5 bases from J, the junction contained 8 bases not matched to a gene. The CDR3 loop spans 14 amino acids. The CDR3, as DNA: TGTGCCTGGAGTGAGATGCACAGGGGACACGAGCAGTACTTC. Translated, it gives CAWSEMHRGHEQYF.

V is TRBV21-1 and J is TRBJ1-1; TRBD1, as called in the table, went unchecked against the DNA. TRBV21-1 is a recognized pseudogene. This CDR3 contains 14 residues. CDR3 loop: CASSKGGVNTEAFF. The DNA for the CDR3 is TGTGCCAGCAGCAAAGGGGGCGTGAACACTGAAGCTTTCTTT.

This chain uses TRBV7-9 with TRBJ1-2, with 8 bases fitting TRBD1. V dropped 5 bases and J dropped 4; count of bases not matched to a gene: 6. Germline loops: CDR1 SEHNR, CDR2 FQNEAQ (reference sequence). The length of the CDR3 is 14 residues. The CDR3 region has the DNA TGTGCCAGCAGCCAAGCAGGGGGCTTCTATGGCTACACCTTC. It specifies CASSQAGGFYGYTF.

The rearrangement uses TRBV27 and TRBJ1-1; D gene unclear. V gave up 6 bases and J gave up 0 bases, with 14 bases separating them. The germline gives CDR1 MNHEY, CDR2 SMNVEV (reference sequence). This CDR3 contains 15 residues. The CDR3 protein is CASREAGEMNTEAFF. For the CDR3, the DNA is TGTGCCAGCAGAGAGGCTGGAGAAATGAACACTGAAGCTTTCTTT.

This clone was detected only a few times. The chain is built from TRBV27 and TRBJ1-2; 11 bases match TRBD1. The length of the CDR3 is 16 residues. The germline CDR1 and CDR2 sequences are MNHEY and SMNVEV (reference sequence). Trimming removed 5 bases from V and 5 bases from J; junction bases left unmatched: 10. The CDR3 sequence: CASSTNPGTGGYGYTF. The CDR3 DNA is TGTGCCAGCAGTACAAACCCCGGGACAGGGGGATATGGCTACACCTTC.

The chain uses TRBV2 and TRBJ2-5; D is perhaps TRBD1 (7 bases). The CDR3 is made up of 14 amino acids. From germline, CDR1 is SNHLY and CDR2 FYNNEI. Deletions cut 4 bases from V and 5 bases from J, with 14 bases between. The CDR3 sequence: CASSVQTGRETQYF. The CDR3 coding sequence is TGTGCCAGCAGTGTACAGACAGGGAGGGAGACCCAGTACTTC. The full variable domain, in which reference TRBV2 and TRBJ2-5 provide the parts outside the CDR3, is EPEVTQTPSHQVTQMGQEVILRCVPISNHLYFYWYRQILGQKVEFLVSFYNNEISEKSEIFDDQFSVERPDGSNFTLKIRSTKLEDSAMYFCASSVQTGRETQYFGPGTRLLVL.

V gene TRBV27 combines with J gene TRBJ2-7, with TRBD2 matching over 8 bases. The V segment lost 5 bases and the J segment 2 bases; nucleotides outside the gene matches: 8. Germline V gene data show CDR1 as MNHEY and CDR2 as SMNVEV (reference sequence). This CDR3 has 15 residues. The CDR3 DNA reads as TGTGCCAGCAGTCGGGGGCGGGGGGACACCTACGAGCAGTACTTC. Amino acids: CASSRGRGDTYEQYF.